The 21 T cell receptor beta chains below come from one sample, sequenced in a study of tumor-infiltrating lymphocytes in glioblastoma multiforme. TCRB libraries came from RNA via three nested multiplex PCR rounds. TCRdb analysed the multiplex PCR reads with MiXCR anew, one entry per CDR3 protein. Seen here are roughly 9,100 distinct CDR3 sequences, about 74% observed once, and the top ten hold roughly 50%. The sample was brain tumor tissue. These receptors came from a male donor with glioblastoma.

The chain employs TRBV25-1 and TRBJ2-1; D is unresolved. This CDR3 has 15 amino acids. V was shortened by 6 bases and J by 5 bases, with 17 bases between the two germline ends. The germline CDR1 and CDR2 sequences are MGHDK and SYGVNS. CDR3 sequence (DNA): TGTGCCAGCAGAGATCGATGGGTGGACCACAATGAGCAGTTCTTC. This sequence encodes CASRDRWVDHNEQFF.

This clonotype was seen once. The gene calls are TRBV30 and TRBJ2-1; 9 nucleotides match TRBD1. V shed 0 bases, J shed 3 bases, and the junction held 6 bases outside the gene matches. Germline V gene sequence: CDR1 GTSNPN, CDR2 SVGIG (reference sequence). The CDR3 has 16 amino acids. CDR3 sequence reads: CAWSVRPGQGYNEQFF. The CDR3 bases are TGTGCCTGGAGTGTCAGACCGGGACAGGGCTACAATGAGCAGTTCTTC.

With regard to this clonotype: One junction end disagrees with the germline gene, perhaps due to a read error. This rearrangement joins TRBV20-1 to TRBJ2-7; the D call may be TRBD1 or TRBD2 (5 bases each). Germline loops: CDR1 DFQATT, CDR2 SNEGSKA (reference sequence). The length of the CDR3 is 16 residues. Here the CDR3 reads CGASGMGQGVWGEQYF. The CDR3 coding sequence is TGCGGTGCTTCTGGCATGGGGCAAGGCGTATGGGGGGAGCAGTACTTC.

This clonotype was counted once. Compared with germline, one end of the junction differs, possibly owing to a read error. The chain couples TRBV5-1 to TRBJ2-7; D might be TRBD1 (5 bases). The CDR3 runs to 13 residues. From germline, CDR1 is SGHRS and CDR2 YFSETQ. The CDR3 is CASSVGQGCEQYF. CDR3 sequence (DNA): TGCGCCAGCAGTGTAGGACAAGGCTGCGAGCAGTACTTT. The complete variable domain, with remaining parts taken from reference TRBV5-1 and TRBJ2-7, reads KAGVTQTPRYLIKTRGQQVTLSCSPISGHRSVSWYQQTPGQGLQFLFEYFSETQRNKGNFPGRFSGRQFSNSRSEMNVSTLELGDSALYLCASSVGQGCEQYFGPGTRLTVT.

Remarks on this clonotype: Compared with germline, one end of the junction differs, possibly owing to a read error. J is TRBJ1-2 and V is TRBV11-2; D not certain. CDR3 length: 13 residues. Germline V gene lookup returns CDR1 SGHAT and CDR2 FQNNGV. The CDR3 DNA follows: TGTGCCAGCGGATTACAATCTCTCTATGACTACACCTTC. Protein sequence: CASGLQSLYDYTF.

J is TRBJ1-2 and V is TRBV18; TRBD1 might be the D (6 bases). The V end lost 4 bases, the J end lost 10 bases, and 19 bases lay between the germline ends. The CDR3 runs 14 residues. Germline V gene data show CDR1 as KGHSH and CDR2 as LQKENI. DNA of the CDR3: TGTGCCAGCTCACAGGGCGAGACAGGCGGCGTCTACACCTTC. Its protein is CASSQGETGGVYTF.

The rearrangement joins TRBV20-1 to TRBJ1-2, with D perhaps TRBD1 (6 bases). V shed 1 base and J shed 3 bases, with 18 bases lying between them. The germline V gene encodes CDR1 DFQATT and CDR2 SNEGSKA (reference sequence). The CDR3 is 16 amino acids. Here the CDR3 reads CSARAQGKNRDYGYTF. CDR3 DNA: TGCAGTGCTAGAGCCCAAGGGAAAAACAGGGACTATGGCTACACCTTC.

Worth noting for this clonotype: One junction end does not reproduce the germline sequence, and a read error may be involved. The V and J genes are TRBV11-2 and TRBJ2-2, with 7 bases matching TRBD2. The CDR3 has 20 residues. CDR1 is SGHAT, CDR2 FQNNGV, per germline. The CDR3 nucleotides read TGTGCCAGCACCCCCTCATTCTGCCAAGGGCTAGCGGTAAACACCGGGAAGCTCTTTTTT. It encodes CASTPSFCQGLAVNTGKLFF.

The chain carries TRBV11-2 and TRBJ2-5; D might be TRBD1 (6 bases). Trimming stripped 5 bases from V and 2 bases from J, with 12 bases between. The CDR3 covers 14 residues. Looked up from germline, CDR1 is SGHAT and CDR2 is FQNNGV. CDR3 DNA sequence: TGTGCCAGCAGCCCCGCGACAGGACAAGAGACCCAGTACTTC. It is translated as CASSPATGQETQYF.

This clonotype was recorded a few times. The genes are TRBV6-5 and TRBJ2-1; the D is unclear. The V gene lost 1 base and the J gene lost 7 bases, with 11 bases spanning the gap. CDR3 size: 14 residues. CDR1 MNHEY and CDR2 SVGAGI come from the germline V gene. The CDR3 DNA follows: TGTGCCAGCAGTTACTATGTGTGGCGTAATGAGCAGTTCTTC. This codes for CASSYYVWRNEQFF.

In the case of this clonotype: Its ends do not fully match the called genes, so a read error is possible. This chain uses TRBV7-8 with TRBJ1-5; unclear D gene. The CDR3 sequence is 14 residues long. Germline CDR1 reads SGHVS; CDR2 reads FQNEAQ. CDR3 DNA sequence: TGTGCCTGCAGCAGACGGGAGAGCAATCAGCCCCAGCATTTT. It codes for CACSRRESNQPQHF.

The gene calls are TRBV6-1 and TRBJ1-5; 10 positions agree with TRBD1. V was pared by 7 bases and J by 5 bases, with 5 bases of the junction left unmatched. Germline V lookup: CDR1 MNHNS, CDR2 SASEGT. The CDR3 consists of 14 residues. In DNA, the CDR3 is TGTGCCAGCACCCCAGGGACAGGGGATCAGCCCCAGCATTTT. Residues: CASTPGTGDQPQHF.

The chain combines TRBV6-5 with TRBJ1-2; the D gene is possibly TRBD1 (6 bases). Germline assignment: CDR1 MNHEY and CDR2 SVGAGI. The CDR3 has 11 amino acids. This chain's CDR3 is CVLTGLYGYTF. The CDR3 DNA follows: TGTGTTCTCACAGGGCTTTATGGCTACACCTTC.

The CDR3 coding sequence is TGCAGTGCTAGGGGTGTTGGGACCCAGTACTTC. Residues: CSARGVGTQYF. V is TRBV20-1 and J is TRBJ2-5; D gene unclear. The CDR3 length is 11 residues. V shed 3 bases and J shed 7 bases, with 9 bases lying between them. Germline values: CDR1 DFQATT, CDR2 SNEGSKA (reference sequence).

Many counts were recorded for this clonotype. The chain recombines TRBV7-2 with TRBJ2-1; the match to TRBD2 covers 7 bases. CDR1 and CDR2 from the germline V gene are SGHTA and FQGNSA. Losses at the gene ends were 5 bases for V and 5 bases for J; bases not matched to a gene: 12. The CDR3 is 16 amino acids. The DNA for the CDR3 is TGTGCCAGCAGCACCCGGGAGGCTAGGACCCACAATGAGCAGTTCTTC. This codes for CASSTREARTHNEQFF.

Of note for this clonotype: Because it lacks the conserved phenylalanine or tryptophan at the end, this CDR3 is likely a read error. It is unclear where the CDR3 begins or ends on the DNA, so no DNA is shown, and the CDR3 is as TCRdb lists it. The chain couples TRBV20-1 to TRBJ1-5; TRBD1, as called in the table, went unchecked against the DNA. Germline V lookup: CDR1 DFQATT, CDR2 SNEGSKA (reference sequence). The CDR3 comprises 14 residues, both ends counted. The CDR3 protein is CSARAPGIDQPKHL.

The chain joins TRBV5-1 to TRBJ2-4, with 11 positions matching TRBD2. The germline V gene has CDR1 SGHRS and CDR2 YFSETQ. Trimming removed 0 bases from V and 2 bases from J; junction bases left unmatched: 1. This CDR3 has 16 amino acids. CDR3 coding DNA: TGCGCCAGCAGCTTGGGACTAGCGGGAACCAAAAACATTCAGTACTTC. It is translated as CASSLGLAGTKNIQYF.

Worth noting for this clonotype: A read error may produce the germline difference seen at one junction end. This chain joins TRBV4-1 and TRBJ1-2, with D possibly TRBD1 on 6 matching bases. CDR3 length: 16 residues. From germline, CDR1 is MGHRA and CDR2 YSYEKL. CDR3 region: CASRQDRCRGNYGYIF. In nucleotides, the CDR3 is TGCGCCAGCAGACAAGATCGATGCAGGGGAAACTATGGCTACATCTTC.

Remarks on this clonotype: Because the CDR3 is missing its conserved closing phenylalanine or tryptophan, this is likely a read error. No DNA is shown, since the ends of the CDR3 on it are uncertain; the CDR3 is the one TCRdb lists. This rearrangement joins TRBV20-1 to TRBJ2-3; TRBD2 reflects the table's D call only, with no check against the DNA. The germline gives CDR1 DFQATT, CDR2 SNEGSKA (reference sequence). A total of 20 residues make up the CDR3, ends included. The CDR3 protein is CSASRPGLAGGPSSTDAQYS.

CDR3 nucleotide sequence: TGTGCCAGCAGCTTAAATGCGGCAGATACGCAGTATTTT. Translation gives CASSLNAADTQYF. V usage is TRBV11-3 and J usage is TRBJ2-3; unclear D gene. The CDR3 has 13 amino acids. Germline V lookup: CDR1 SGHNT, CDR2 YENEEA. The ends were cut back, 2 bases at V and 4 bases at J, with 7 bases in the middle. The full variable domain, in which reference TRBV11-3 and TRBJ2-3 provide the parts outside the CDR3, is EAGVVQSPRYKIIEKKQPVAFWCNPISGHNTLYWYLQNLGQGPELLIRYENEEAVDDSQLPKDRFSAERLKGVDSTLKIQPAELGDSAVYLCASSLNAADTQYFGPGTRLTVL.

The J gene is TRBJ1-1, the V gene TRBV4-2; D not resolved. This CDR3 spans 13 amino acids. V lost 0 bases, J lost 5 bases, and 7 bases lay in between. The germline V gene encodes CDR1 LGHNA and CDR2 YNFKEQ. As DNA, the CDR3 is TGTGCCAGCAGCCAAGAGTCAGAAACTGAAGCTTTCTTT. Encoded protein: CASSQESETEAFF.